This T cell receptor (beta chain) was recovered during a study of PD-L1 blockade in urothelial cancer. The overall study: A median roughly 150,000 T cells were found in blood samples.

V shed 2 bases and J shed 2 bases, with 14 bases lying between them. The CDR3 is 16 amino acids. Germline V lookup: CDR1 MGHDK, CDR2 SYGVNS. The templates were synthetic TCR analogs, and they were spiked into each PCR. Assay used: immunoSEQ multiplex PCR; TCRdb lists only in-frame clones, some missing. The profile shows 46,000 or so clones, approximately 90% of them singletons. This sample comprised PBMCs, obtained around atezolizumab (anti-PD-L1) treatment. The chain joins TRBV25-1 to TRBJ2-3; tentative D call: TRBD1 (5 bases). The clonotype comes from a man in his sixties with urothelial cancer. As DNA, the CDR3 is TGTGCCAGCAGTGAACCAGGGTTCCCTAACACAGATACGCAGTATTTT. This translates into CASSEPGFPNTDTQYF.